What follows describes a single T cell receptor (beta chain). These data belong to a study of T cell responses to AZD1222 COVID-19 vaccine. Study at large: Investigators merged groups given second doses at roughly 4 or roughly 12 weeks.

Sequenced by immunoSEQ multiplex PCR; TCRdb stores in-frame clones only, minus some. The sample includes tens of thousands of clones, about 90% of them seen just once. The CDR3 has 16 residues. The starting material was peripheral blood, obtained on day 0 of AZD1222 vaccination. This clonotype originated in an adult in good health. This sequence joins TRBV21-1 and TRBJ1-5; TRBD1, the table's D call, lacks a check against the DNA. TRBV21-1 is labeled a pseudogene. DNA of the CDR3: TGTGCCAGCAGCACTCTAGGGGACAGGGGGATTCAGCCCCAGCATTTT. This gives the protein CASSTLGDRGIQPQHF.